This T cell receptor beta chain was identified during a study of shared clonotypes between healthy human individuals. Points from the study as a whole: Shared clonotypes: roughly 5% naive CD4, 3% to 3.5% naive CD8, 2.3% memory CD4, approximately 0.41% memory CD8. The study generally estimated greater richness for naive than memory subsets. Some clonotypes were shared by all four sorted-subset donors, while others were not shared. The non-shared ones had lower generation probabilities than the shared ones.

Per sorted-subset replicate PCR, input was roughly 200 ng DNA, representing tens of thousands of T cell genomes. The method was immunoSEQ multiplex PCR; TCRdb's version includes in-frame clones alone and lacks a portion of them. This sample has 2.3 million or so clones; 93% occur once, and the top ten carry around 0.4%. Details on this clone: Antigen: not known. One end of the junction is discordant with germline, which a read error may explain.

The germline gives CDR1 MGHDK, CDR2 SYGVNS. The CDR3 consists of 13 residues. Sequencing input: naive CD4+ T cells from PBMCs. Regarding subset: CD45RA+ positively selected. The gene calls are TRBV25-1 and TRBJ2-3; the match to TRBD2 covers 8 bases. This TCR derives from a man between 18 and 29 years old in good health. Some clones in this sample may be carry-over from other donors' samples. The CDR3 nucleotides are TGTGCCAGCAGTCCCGGGGGGGTGGATAGGCAGTATTTT. It encodes CASSPGGVDRQYF.